This TCR beta chain was identified in a study of T cell responses to AZD1222 COVID-19 vaccine. Study results and caveats: Dominant CD4 TCR responses targeted spike regions 160-218 and 743-854.

V was clipped by 3 bases and J by 6 bases; unmatched bases: 9. Germline-derived CDR1 and CDR2 are GTSNPN and SVGIG (reference sequence). The CDR3 loop spans 15 amino acids. Here immunoSEQ multiplex PCR was the method, and the copy in TCRdb shows in-frame clones only, minus some. Among some 130,000 clones, 75% to 95% were seen once, and the ten largest hold less than 9%. In regard to this clone: The target antigen is unknown.

This sequence joins TRBV30 and TRBJ1-1, with 11 bases that match TRBD1. The TCR was taken from an adult in good health. Here the sequenced sample was peripheral blood, taken on day 0 of AZD1222 vaccination. The CDR3 region is CAWRGGQGVVAEAFF. CDR3 bases: TGTGCCTGGAGGGGGGGACAGGGGGTTGTCGCTGAAGCTTTCTTT.